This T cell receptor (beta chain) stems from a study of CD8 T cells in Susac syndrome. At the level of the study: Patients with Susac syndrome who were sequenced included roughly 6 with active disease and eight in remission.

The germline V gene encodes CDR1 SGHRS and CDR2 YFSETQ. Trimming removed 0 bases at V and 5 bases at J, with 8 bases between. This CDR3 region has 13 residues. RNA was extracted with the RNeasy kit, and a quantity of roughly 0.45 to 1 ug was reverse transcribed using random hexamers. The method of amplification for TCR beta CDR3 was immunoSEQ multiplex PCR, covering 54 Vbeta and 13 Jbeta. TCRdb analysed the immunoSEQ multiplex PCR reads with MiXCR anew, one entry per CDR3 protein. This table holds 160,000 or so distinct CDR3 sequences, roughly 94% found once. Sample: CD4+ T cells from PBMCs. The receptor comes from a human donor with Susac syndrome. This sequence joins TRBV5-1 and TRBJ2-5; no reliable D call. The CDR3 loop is CASSLGRMETQYF. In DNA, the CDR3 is TGCGCCAGCAGCTTGGGGCGGATGGAGACCCAGTACTTC.